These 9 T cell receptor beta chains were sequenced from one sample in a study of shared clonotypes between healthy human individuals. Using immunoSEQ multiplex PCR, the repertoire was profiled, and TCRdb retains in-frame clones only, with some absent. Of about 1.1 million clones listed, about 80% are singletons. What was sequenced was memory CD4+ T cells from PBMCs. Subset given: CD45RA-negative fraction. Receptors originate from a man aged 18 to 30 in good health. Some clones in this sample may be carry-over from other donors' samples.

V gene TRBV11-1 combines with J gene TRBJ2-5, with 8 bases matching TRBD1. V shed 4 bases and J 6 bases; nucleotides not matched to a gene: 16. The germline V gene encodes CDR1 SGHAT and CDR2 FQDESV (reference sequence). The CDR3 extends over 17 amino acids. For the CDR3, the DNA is TGTGCCAGCAGCTCACCCGGAGGACAGGGAGTCGTGAAGACCCAGTACTTC. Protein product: CASSSPGGQGVVKTQYF.

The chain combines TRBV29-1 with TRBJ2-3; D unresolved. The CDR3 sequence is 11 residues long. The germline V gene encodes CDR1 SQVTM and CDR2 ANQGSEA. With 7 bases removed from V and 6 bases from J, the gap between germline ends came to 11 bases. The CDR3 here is CSDLYLDTQYF. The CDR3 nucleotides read TGCAGCGACTTGTATCTGGATACGCAGTATTTT.

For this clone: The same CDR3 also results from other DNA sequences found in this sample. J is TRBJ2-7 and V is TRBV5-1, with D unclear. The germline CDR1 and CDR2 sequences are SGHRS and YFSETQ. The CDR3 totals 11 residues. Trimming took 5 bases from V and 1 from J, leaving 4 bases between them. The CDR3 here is CASRGSYEQYF. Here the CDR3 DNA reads TGCGCCAGCAGAGGGTCCTACGAGCAGTACTTC.

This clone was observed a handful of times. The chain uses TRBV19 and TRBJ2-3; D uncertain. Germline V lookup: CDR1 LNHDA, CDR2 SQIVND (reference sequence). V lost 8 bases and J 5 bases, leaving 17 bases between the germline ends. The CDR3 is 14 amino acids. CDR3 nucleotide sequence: TGTGCCAGTTCGAGGCTCCAGGCTGGAGATACGCAGTATTTT. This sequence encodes CASSRLQAGDTQYF.

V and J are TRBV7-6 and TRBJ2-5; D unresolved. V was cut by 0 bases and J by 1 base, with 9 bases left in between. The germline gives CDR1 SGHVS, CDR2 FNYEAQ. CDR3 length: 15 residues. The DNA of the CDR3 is TGTGCCAGCAGCTTAGCTCCAGCAACCCAAGAGACCCAGTACTTC. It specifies CASSLAPATQETQYF.

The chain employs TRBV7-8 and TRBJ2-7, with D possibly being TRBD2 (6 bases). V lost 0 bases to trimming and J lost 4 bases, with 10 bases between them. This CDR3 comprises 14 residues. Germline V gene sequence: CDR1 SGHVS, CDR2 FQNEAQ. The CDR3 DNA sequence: TGTGCCAGCAGCTTAGCGCAGAGCGGGTACGAGCAGTACTTC. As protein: CASSLAQSGYEQYF.

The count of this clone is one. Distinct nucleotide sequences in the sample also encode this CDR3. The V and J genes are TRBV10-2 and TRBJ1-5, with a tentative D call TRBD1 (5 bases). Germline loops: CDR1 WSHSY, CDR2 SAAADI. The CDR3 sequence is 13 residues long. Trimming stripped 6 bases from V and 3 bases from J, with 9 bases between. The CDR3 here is CASRGGSNQPQHF. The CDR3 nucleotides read TGCGCCAGCAGGGGGGGATCCAATCAGCCCCAGCATTTT.

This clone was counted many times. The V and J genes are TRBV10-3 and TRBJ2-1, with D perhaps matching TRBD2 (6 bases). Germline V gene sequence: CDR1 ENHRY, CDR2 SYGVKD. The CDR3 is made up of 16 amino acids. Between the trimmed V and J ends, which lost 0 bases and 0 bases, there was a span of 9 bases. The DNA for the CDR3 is TGTGCCATCAGTGAGTCGGGGGGACCCTCCTACAATGAGCAGTTCTTC. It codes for CAISESGGPSYNEQFF.

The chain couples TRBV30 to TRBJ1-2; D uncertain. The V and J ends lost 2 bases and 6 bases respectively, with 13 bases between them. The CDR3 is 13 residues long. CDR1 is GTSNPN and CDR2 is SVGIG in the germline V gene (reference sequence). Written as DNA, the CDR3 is TGTGCCTGGAGTCCCAACCTTGGGGATGGCTACACCTTC. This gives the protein CAWSPNLGDGYTF.